This T cell receptor beta chain was obtained from a study of blood T cell repertoires in COVID-19. Sequencing was performed with immunoSEQ multiplex PCR; in TCRdb, only in-frame clones are kept and a portion is missing. The table lists some 120,000 clones, 75% to 90% of them singletons. Looked up from germline, CDR1 is MGHRA and CDR2 is YSYEKL. The ends lost 0 bases at V and 10 bases at J; junction bases unmatched: 11. The CDR3 runs to 17 residues. The sample comprised peripheral blood. The chain combines TRBV4-1 with TRBJ2-1; TRBD2 aligns across 11 bases. This sequence was found in a woman aged 70-85 years with acute or convalescent COVID-19. CDR3 residues: CASSQDIQLAGEREQFF. In DNA form, the CDR3 reads TGCGCCAGCAGCCAAGACATTCAACTAGCGGGAGAGCGGGAGCAGTTCTTC.